This T cell receptor beta chain was captured in a study of neurological immune-mediated disorders. Study conclusions and caveats: CDR3 amino acid sequences of expanded clones were not shared across subjects, a result suggesting private repertoires in all groups.

The cDNA was produced through 5'RACE with 10-nucleotide random UMIs. TCRdb passed the 5' RACE reads through MiXCR, listing each CDR3 protein once. The sample lists some 60,000 distinct CDR3 sequences, roughly a tenth seen once, with 6.6% in the top ten. Trimming removed 2 bases from V and 5 bases from J; junction bases left unmatched: 6. The CDR3 loop spans 15 amino acids. Germline V gene lookup returns CDR1 SGHRS and CDR2 YFSETQ. This clonotype was counted at least ten times. Its antigen is not known. Described time point: longitudinal time-point 1 (baseline). Unsorted libraries were prepared from 2 million PBMCs held at -80 C.

What was sequenced was PBMCs. This receptor was taken from a male donor with HTLV-1-associated myelopathy (HAM/TSP). The V gene is TRBV5-1, the J gene TRBJ2-2; 7 bases agree with TRBD1. The CDR3 spells CASSFQTGPTGELFF. CDR3 DNA: TGCGCCAGCAGCTTCCAGACAGGGCCTACCGGGGAGCTGTTTTTT.